This TCR beta chain comes out of a study of cytomegalovirus exposure and HLA in healthy donors. The germline gives CDR1 MNHNS, CDR2 SASEGT. Trimming pared 0 bases from V and 9 bases from J, leaving 9 bases between. CDR3 length equals 12 residues. PCR used 60 Vbeta primers and 13 Jbeta primers. Repertoires were generated with immunoSEQ multiplex PCR, while TCRdb's copy carries only in-frame clones and drops some. Of roughly 120,000 clones listed, 75% are singletons. The receptor's source is a woman in her thirties or forties in good health and CMV-seropositive. This chain joins TRBV6-1 and TRBJ2-7; a weak D match, TRBD2 (5 bases). Sequencing was performed on PBMCs. The CDR3 reads CASSEAGVAQYF. The CDR3 DNA reads as TGTGCCAGCAGTGAAGCCGGGGTCGCGCAGTACTTC.